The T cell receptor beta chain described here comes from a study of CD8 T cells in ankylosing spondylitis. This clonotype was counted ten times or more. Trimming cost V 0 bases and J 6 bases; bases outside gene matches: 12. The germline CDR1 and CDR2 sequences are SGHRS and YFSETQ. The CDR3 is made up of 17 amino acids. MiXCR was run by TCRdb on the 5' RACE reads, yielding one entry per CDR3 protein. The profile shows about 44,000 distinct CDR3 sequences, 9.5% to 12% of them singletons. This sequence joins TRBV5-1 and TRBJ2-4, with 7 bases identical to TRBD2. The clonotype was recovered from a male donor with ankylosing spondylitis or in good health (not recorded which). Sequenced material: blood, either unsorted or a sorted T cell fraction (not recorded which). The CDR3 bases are TGCGCCAGCAGCTTGGATCCTAGCGGAAACTTAGCAAACATTCAGTACTTC. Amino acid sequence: CASSLDPSGNLANIQYF.